A single sample gave rise to the 18 T cell receptor beta chains below, sequenced in a study of blood T cell repertoires in COVID-19. Only in-frame clones appear in the TCRdb table, and some are missing; sequencing was by immunoSEQ multiplex PCR. The sample lists 200,000 to 250,000 clones, 70% to 85% seen once, with roughly 1.4% in the top ten. The material sequenced was peripheral blood. These receptors were obtained from a woman in her forties who had recovered from COVID-19.

The chain carries TRBV3-1 (or the pseudogene TRBV3-2) and TRBJ1-6; no clear D gene. From germline, CDR1 is LGHDT and CDR2 YNNKEL (reference sequence). CDR3 length equals 18 residues. V was cut by 4 bases and J by 2 bases, with 18 bases left in between. CDR3 DNA: TGTGCCAGCAGCCGACGTAATACAGTGGCAGCCTATAATTCACCCCTCCACTTT. It specifies CASSRRNTVAAYNSPLHF.

The chain has TRBV12-3 or TRBV12-4 and TRBJ2-3, with D hard to call. Deletions cut 5 bases from V and 1 base from J, with 7 bases between. This CDR3 is 13 amino acids long. The CDR3: CASSHPGTDTQYF. The CDR3, as DNA: TGTGCCAGCAGTCACCCGGGCACAGATACGCAGTATTTT.

The chain couples TRBV7-2 to TRBJ1-3; D call uncertain. The CDR3 runs to 14 residues. Trimming shortened V by 5 bases and J by 2 bases, and 10 bases separated the two germline ends. Germline lookup yields CDR1 SGHTA and CDR2 FQGNSA. The CDR3: CASSVDTTGNTIYF. CDR3 in DNA: TGTGCCAGCAGCGTCGACACGACTGGAAACACCATATATTTT.

The rearrangement uses TRBV9 and TRBJ1-5; D is perhaps TRBD1 (5 bases). Trimming took 0 bases from V and 3 from J, leaving 7 bases between them. Germline CDR1 is SGDLS and CDR2 is YYNGEE. This CDR3 spans 14 amino acids. The CDR3 DNA reads as TGTGCCAGCAGCGTAGGACAGAACAATCAGCCCCAGCATTTT. Amino acids: CASSVGQNNQPQHF. Full variable domain (missing parts from reference TRBV9 and TRBJ1-5): DSGVTQTPKHLITATGQRVTLRCSPRSGDLSVYWYQQSLDQGLQFLIQYYNGEERAKGNILERFSAQQFPDLHSELNLSSLELGDSALYFCASSVGQNNQPQHFGDGTRLSIL.

This clone was found once. CDR3 region: CASSLGHRVGEQYF. The CDR3 DNA sequence: TGTGCCAGCAGCTTAGGGCACAGGGTGGGTGAGCAGTACTTC. The chain links TRBV7-9 to TRBJ2-7; maybe TRBD1 (6 bases). Trimming took 1 base from V and 7 from J, leaving 14 bases between them. Germline lookup yields CDR1 SEHNR and CDR2 FQNEAQ (reference sequence). The CDR3 runs to 14 residues.

V and J are TRBV28 and TRBJ1-1, with TRBD1 as a possible D gene (5 bases). The V end lost 8 bases, the J end lost 4 bases, and 11 bases lay between the germline ends. This CDR3 has 12 residues. Germline-derived CDR1 and CDR2 are MDHEN and SYDVKM. Written as DNA, the CDR3 is TGTGCCAGCGATCAGGGTGGCACTGAAGCTTTCTTT. Protein product: CASDQGGTEAFF.

CDR3 region: CASNRDGNTEAFF. The DNA for the CDR3 is TGTGCCAGCAACAGGGACGGGAACACTGAAGCTTTCTTT. This chain joins TRBV2 and TRBJ1-1; perhaps TRBD1 as D (6 bases). The CDR3 totals 13 residues. Trimming took off 7 bases at V and 1 base at J, with 10 bases between the two ends. Germline V gives CDR1 SNHLY, CDR2 FYNNEI. The full variable domain, rest sourced from reference TRBV2 and TRBJ1-1, is EPEVTQTPSHQVTQMGQEVILRCVPISNHLYFYWYRQILGQKVEFLVSFYNNEISEKSEIFDDQFSVERPDGSNFTLKIRSTKLEDSAMYFCASNRDGNTEAFFGQGTRLTVV.

The rearrangement joins TRBV5-5 to TRBJ1-2; 10 bases agree with TRBD1. The CDR3 extends over 13 amino acids. Germline V lookup: CDR1 SGHKS, CDR2 YYEKEE (reference sequence). J gave up 7 bases and V 1 base, and 1 base lay outside the gene matches. CDR3 DNA sequence: TGTGCCAGCAGCTTGTGGGACAGGGGTGGCTACACCTTC. Protein product: CASSLWDRGGYTF.

The chain uses TRBV5-1 and TRBJ1-3; D not certain. V was cut by 2 bases and J by 0 bases, with 12 bases left in between. The germline V gene has CDR1 SGHRS and CDR2 YFSETQ. This CDR3 comprises 16 residues. The CDR3 DNA reads TGCGCCAGCAGCTTTTATTCACGGAGCTCTGGAAACACCATATATTTT. Translated: CASSFYSRSSGNTIYF. Complete variable domain (other parts from reference TRBV5-1 and TRBJ1-3): KAGVTQTPRYLIKTRGQQVTLSCSPISGHRSVSWYQQTPGQGLQFLFEYFSETQRNKGNFPGRFSGRQFSNSRSEMNVSTLELGDSALYLCASSFYSRSSGNTIYFGEGSWLTVV.

The chain couples TRBV19 to TRBJ2-5; tentatively, D is TRBD1 (6 bases). With 10 bases removed from V and 3 bases from J, the gap between germline ends came to 18 bases. The CDR3 spans 14 residues. Per germline, CDR1 LNHDA and CDR2 SQIVND (reference sequence). The CDR3 is CATTDRAGEETQYF. CDR3 coding DNA: TGTGCCACCACAGACCGCGCAGGGGAAGAGACCCAGTACTTC.

The V and J genes are TRBV3-1 (or the pseudogene TRBV3-2) and TRBJ1-2; D gene unclear. The CDR3 runs to 14 residues. V was cut by 0 bases and J by 3 bases, with 8 bases left in between. Germline V CDR1 and CDR2: LGHDT, YNNKEL (reference sequence). The CDR3 coding sequence is TGTGCCAGCAGCCAAGATACCACAGACTATGGCTACACCTTC. This sequence encodes CASSQDTTDYGYTF.

V usage is TRBV2 and J usage is TRBJ2-3, with 9 bases fitting TRBD2. CDR1 is SNHLY, CDR2 FYNNEI, per germline. With 5 bases clipped from V and 6 bases from J, the junction kept 12 bases outside the gene matches. CDR3 size: 16 residues. CDR3 in amino acids: CASSSLLAGSWDTQYF. In DNA form, the CDR3 reads TGTGCCAGCAGTAGTCTACTAGCGGGTTCGTGGGATACGCAGTATTTT.

In DNA form, the CDR3 reads TGTGCCAGCAGCCCCATTAATCGGGACAGGGGCACCTTCTACGAGCAGTACTTC. This sequence encodes CASSPINRDRGTFYEQYF. The chain carries TRBV11-2 and TRBJ2-7; the match to TRBD1 covers 10 bases. This CDR3 spans 18 amino acids. The germline CDR1 and CDR2 sequences are SGHAT and FQNNGV. The V segment lost 5 bases and the J segment 3 bases; nucleotides outside the gene matches: 16. Full variable domain (outside the CDR3, taken from reference TRBV11-2 and TRBJ2-7): EAGVAQSPRYKIIEKRQSVAFWCNPISGHATLYWYQQILGQGPKLLIQFQNNGVVDDSQLPKDRFSAERLKGVDSTLKIQPAKLEDSAVYLCASSPINRDRGTFYEQYFGPGTRLTVT.

The CDR3 protein is CASSFTQAAYEQYF. The CDR3, as DNA: TGTGCCAGCAGCTTTACCCAGGCCGCCTACGAGCAGTACTTC. V and J are TRBV7-2 and TRBJ2-7; D is unclear. The CDR3 spans 14 residues. V was clipped by 3 bases and J by 2 bases, with 11 bases between them. Looked up from germline, CDR1 is SGHTA and CDR2 is FQGNSA.

This clone has a handful of counts. This rearrangement joins TRBV11-2 to TRBJ2-2, with TRBD1 as a possible D gene (5 bases). CDR3 length equals 13 residues. Germline V gives CDR1 SGHAT, CDR2 FQNNGV. V was pared by 0 bases and J by 9 bases, with 8 bases between. CDR3 in DNA: TGTGCCAGCAGCTTAGACAGGGTACGGGAGCTGTTTTTT. This codes for CASSLDRVRELFF.

The chain carries TRBV25-1 and TRBJ2-5; D unclear. Germline lookup yields CDR1 MGHDK and CDR2 SYGVNS. The length of the CDR3 is 15 residues. V gave up 1 base and J gave up 1 base, with 10 bases separating them. The CDR3 is CASSEFEAVQETQYF. In DNA, the CDR3 is TGTGCCAGCAGTGAATTTGAGGCAGTCCAAGAGACCCAGTACTTC.

The chain employs TRBV5-6 and TRBJ2-7; maybe TRBD1 (5 bases). Between the trimmed V and J ends, which lost 4 bases and 2 bases, there was a span of 13 bases. The CDR3 runs 14 residues. The germline V gene encodes CDR1 SGHDT and CDR2 YYEEEE. This chain's CDR3 is CASSLGVSAYEQYF. CDR3 DNA sequence: TGTGCCAGCAGCCTAGGGGTTTCGGCCTACGAGCAGTACTTC.

The gene calls are TRBV28 and TRBJ2-2; 7 nucleotides match TRBD1. Germline V lookup: CDR1 MDHEN, CDR2 SYDVKM. The CDR3 sequence is 11 residues long. Trimming took 10 bases from V and 7 from J; bases not matched to a gene: 3. In nucleotides, the CDR3 is TGTGCCATCACAGGGGACGGGGAGCTGTTTTTT. It is translated as CAITGDGELFF.